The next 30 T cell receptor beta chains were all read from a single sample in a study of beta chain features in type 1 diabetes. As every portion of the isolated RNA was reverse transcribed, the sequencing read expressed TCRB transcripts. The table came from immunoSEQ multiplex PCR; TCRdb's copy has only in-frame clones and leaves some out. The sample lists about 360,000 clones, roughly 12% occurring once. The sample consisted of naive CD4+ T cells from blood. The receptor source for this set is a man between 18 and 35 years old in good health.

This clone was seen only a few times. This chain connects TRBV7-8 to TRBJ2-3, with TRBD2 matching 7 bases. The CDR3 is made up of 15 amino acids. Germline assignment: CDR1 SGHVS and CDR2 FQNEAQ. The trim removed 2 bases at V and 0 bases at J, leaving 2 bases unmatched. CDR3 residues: CASSLYGGSTDTQYF. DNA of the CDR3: TGTGCCAGCAGCTTATACGGGGGGAGCACAGATACGCAGTATTTT.

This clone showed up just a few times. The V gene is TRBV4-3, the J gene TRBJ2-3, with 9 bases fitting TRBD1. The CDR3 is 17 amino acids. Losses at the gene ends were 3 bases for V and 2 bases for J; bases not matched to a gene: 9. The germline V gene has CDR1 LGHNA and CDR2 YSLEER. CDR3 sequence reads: CASSHHRGTGTTDTQYF. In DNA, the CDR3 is TGCGCCAGCAGCCATCACCGGGGGACAGGGACCACAGATACGCAGTATTTT.

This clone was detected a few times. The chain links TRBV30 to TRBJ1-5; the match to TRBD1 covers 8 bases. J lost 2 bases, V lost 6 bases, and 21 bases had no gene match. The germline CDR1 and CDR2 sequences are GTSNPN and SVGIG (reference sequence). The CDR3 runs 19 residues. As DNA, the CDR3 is TGTGCCTGCCCTAAAGTCCCCACAGGGGGGAACAGTCGCAATCAGCCCCAGCATTTT. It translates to CACPKVPTGGNSRNQPQHF.

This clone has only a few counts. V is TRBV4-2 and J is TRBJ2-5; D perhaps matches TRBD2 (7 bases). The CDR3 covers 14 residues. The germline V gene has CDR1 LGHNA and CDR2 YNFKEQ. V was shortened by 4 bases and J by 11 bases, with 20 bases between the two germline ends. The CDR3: CASSRGQGREEQYF. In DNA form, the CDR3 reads TGTGCCAGCAGCCGGGGCCAGGGGAGGGAGGAGCAGTACTTC.

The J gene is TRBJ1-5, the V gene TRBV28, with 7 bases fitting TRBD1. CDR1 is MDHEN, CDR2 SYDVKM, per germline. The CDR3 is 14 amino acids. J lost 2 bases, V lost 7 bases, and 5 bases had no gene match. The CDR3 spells CASTPTGGNQPQHF. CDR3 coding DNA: TGTGCCAGCACCCCAACAGGGGGCAATCAGCCCCAGCATTTT.

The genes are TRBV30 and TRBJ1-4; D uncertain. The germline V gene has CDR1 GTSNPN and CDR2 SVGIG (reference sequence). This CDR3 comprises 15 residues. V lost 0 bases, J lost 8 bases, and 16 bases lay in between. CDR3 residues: CAWSVPAVGEEKLFF. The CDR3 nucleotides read TGTGCCTGGAGTGTACCGGCAGTGGGCGAAGAAAAACTGTTTTTT.

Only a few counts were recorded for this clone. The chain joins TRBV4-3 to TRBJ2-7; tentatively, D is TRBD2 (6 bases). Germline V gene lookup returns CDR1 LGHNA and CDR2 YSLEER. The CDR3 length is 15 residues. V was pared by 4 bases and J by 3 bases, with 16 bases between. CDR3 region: CASSRAGQVGYEQYF. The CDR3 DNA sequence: TGCGCCAGCAGCCGGGCGGGGCAGGTGGGCTACGAGCAGTACTTC.

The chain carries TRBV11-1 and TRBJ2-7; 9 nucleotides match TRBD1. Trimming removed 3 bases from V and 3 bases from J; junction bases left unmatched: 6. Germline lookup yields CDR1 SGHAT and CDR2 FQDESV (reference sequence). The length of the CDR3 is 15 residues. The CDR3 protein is CASSLPGGQGYEQYF. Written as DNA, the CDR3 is TGTGCCAGCAGCTTGCCCGGGGGACAGGGCTACGAGCAGTACTTC.

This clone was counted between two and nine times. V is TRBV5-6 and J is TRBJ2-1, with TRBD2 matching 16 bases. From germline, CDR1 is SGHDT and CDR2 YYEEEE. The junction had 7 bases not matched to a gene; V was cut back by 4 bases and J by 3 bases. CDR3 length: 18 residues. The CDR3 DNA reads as TGTGCCAGCAGCCCGGGACTAGCGGGGGGGCCGGTCTACAATGAGCAGTTCTTC. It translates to CASSPGLAGGPVYNEQFF.

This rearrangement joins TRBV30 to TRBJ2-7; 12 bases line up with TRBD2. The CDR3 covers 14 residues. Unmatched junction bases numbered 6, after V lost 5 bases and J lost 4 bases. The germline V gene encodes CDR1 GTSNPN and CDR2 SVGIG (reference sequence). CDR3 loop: CAWSSGRVVYEQYF. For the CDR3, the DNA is TGTGCCTGGTCTAGCGGGAGGGTCGTGTACGAGCAGTACTTC.

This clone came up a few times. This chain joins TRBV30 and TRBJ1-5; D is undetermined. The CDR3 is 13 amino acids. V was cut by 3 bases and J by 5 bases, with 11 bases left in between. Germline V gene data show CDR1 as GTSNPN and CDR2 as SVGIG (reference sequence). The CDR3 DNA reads TGTGCCTGGAGCCCCTCAAGAGATCAGCCCCAGCATTTT. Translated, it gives CAWSPSRDQPQHF. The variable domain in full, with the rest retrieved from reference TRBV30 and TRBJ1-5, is SQTIHQWPATLVQPVGSPLSLECTVEGTSNPNLYWYRQAAGRGLQLLFYSVGIGQISSEVPQNLSASRPQDRQFILSSKKLLLSDSGFYLCAWSPSRDQPQHFGDGTRLSIL.

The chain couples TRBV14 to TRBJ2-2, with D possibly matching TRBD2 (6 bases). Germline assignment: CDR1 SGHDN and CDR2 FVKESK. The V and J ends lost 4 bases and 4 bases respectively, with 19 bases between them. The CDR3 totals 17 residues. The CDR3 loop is CASSRFGGSLATGELFF. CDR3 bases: TGTGCCAGCAGCCGATTCGGAGGGTCGTTGGCCACCGGGGAGCTGTTTTTT.

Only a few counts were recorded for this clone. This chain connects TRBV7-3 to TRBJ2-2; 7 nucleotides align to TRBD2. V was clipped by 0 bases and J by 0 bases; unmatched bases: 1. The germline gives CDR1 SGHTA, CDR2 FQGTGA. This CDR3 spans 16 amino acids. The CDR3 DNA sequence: TGTGCCAGCAGCTTAACAGCGGGGACGAACACCGGGGAGCTGTTTTTT. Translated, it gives CASSLTAGTNTGELFF.

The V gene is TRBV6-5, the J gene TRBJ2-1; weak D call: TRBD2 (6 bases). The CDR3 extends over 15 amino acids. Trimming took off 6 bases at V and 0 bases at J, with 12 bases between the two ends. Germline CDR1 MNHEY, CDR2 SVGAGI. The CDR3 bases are TGTGCCAGCAGGACTTATAGCGGCTCCTACAATGAGCAGTTCTTC. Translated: CASRTYSGSYNEQFF.

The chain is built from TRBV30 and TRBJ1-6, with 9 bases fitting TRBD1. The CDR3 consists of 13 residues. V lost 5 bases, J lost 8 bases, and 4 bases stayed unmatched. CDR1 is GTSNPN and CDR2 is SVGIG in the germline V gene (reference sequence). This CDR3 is CAWLRDRDSPLHF. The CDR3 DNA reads TGTGCCTGGCTCCGGGACAGGGATTCACCCCTCCACTTT.

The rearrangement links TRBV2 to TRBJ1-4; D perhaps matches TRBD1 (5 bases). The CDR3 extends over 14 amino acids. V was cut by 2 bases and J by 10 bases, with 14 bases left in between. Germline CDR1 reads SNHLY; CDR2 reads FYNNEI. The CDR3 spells CASSEQGSDGKLFF. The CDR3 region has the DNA TGTGCCAGCAGTGAACAGGGTTCCGATGGAAAACTGTTTTTT.

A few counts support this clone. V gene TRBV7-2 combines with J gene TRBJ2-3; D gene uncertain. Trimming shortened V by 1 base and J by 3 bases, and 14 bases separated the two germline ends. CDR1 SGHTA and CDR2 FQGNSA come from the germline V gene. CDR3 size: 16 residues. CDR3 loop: CASSLEAYHGTDTQYF. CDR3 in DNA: TGTGCCAGCAGCTTAGAAGCCTACCACGGGACAGATACGCAGTATTTT.

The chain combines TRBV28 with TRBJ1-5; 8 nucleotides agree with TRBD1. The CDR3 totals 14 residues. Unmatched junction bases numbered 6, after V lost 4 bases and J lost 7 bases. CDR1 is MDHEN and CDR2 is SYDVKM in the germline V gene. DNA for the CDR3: TGTGCCAGCAGTTCGACAGGGGCAAGGCAGCCCCAGCATTTT. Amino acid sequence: CASSSTGARQPQHF.

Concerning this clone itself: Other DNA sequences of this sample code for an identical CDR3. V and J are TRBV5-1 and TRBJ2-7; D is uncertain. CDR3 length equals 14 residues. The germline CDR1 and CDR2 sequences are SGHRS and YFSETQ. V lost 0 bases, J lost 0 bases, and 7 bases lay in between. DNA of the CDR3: TGCGCCAGCAGCTTGGCGGGTAGCTCCTACGAGCAGTACTTC. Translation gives CASSLAGSSYEQYF.

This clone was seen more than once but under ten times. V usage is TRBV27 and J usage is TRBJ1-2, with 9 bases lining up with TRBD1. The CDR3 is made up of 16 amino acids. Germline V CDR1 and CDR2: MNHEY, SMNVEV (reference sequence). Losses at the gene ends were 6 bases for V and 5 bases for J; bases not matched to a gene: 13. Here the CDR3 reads CASRVSPGQGPYGYTF. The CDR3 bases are TGTGCCAGCAGAGTTTCACCGGGACAGGGACCATATGGCTACACCTTC.

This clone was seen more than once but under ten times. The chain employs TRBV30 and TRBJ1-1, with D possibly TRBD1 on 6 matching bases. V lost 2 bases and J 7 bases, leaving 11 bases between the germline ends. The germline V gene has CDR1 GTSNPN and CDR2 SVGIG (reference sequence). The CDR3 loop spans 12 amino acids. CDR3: CAWSREGDEAFF. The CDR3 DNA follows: TGTGCCTGGAGTCGCGAGGGGGATGAAGCTTTCTTT.

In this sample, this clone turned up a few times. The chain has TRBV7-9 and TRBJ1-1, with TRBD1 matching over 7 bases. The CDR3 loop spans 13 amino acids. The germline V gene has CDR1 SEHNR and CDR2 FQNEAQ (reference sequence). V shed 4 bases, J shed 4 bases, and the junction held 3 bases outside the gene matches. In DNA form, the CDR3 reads TGTGCCAGCAGCTCAGGACAGGCCACTGAAGCTTTCTTT. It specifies CASSSGQATEAFF.

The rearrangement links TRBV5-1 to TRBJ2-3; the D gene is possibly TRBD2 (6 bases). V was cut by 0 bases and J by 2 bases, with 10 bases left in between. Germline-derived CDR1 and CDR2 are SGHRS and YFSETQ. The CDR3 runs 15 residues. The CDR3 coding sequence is TGCGCCAGCAGCTTGGGGAGGGCGACCACAGATACGCAGTATTTT. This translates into CASSLGRATTDTQYF. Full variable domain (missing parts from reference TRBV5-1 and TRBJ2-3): KAGVTQTPRYLIKTRGQQVTLSCSPISGHRSVSWYQQTPGQGLQFLFEYFSETQRNKGNFPGRFSGRQFSNSRSEMNVSTLELGDSALYLCASSLGRATTDTQYFGPGTRLTVL.

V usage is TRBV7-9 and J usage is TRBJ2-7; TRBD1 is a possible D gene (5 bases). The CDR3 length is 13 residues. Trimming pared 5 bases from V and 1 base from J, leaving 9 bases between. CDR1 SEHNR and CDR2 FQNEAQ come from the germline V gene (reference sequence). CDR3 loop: CASSQGSSYEQYF. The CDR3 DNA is TGTGCCAGCAGCCAGGGATCTTCCTACGAGCAGTACTTC.

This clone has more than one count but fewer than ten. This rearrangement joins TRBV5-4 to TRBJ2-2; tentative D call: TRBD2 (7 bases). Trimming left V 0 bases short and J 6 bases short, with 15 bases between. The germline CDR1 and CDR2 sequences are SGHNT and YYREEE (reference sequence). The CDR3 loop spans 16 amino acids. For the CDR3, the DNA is TGTGCCAGCAGCTTGGACGTTTGGGGGGGCGCCGGGGAGCTGTTTTTT. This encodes CASSLDVWGGAGELFF. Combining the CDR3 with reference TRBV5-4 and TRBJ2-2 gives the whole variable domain ETGVTQSPTHLIKTRGQQVTLRCSSQSGHNTVSWYQQALGQGPQFIFQYYREEENGRGNFPPRFSGLQFPNYSSELNVNALELDDSALYLCASSLDVWGGAGELFFGEGSRLTVL.

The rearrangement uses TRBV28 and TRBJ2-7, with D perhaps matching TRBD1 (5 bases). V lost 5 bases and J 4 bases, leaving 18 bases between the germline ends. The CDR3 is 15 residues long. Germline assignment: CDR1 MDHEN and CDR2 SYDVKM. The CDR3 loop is CASSHRTRYGYEQYF. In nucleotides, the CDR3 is TGTGCCAGCAGTCACCGGACAAGATACGGGTACGAGCAGTACTTC.

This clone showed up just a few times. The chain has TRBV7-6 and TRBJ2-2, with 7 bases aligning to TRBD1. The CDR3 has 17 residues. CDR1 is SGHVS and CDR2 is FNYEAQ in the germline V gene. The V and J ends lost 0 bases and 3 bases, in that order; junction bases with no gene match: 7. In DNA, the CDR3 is TGTGCCAGCAGCTTAGCGCTAGGGGGCGCCTACACCGGGGAGCTGTTTTTT. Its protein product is CASSLALGGAYTGELFF.

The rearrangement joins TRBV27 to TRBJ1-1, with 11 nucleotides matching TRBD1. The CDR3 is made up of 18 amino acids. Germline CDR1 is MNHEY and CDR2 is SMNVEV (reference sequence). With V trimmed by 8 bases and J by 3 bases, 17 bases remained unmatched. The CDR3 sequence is CASAGQGARVWWDTEAFF. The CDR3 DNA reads TGTGCCAGCGCAGGACAGGGGGCTCGGGTTTGGTGGGACACTGAAGCTTTCTTT.

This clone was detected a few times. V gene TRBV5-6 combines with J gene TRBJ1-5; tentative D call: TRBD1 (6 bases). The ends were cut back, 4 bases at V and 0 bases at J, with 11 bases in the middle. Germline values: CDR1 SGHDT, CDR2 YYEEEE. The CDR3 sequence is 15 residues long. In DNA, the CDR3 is TGTGCCAGCAGCGGCGGACAGTTTAGCAATCAGCCCCAGCATTTT. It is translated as CASSGGQFSNQPQHF.

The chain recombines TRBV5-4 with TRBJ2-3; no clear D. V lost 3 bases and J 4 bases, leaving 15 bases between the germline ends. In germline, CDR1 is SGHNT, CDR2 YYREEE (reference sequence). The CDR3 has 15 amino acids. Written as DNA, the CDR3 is TGTGCCAGCAGCTCAGGCACTTCTCGTGCAGATACGCAGTATTTT. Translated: CASSSGTSRADTQYF.